This is a list of T cell receptor beta chains from one sample in a study of T cell changes during pregnancy in multiple sclerosis. Sequencing was performed with immunoSEQ multiplex PCR; in TCRdb, only in-frame clones are kept and a portion is missing. The table includes tens of thousands of clones, approximately 94% detected once. The specimen was peripheral blood, collected in the third trimester of pregnancy. These receptors all stem from a female donor with multiple sclerosis, enrolled in a pregnancy study. Both conserved end residues are part of each CDR3. Fields, in order: J gene, CDR3 length, clone size, D gene, V gene, CDR3 protein, CDR3 DNA. D genes are given only for firm matches. Size is stated for part of the rows, as once, few or many counts, or as a class when the clone is expanded.

j_call: TRBJ2-1; cdr3_length: 13; clone_size: NA; d_call: NA; v_call: TRBV29-1; cdr3_aa: CSVTGTVGNEQFF; cdr3_nt: TGCAGCGTTACCGGGACTGTCGGCAATGAGCAGTTCTTC
j_call: TRBJ2-2; cdr3_length: 16; clone_size: NA; d_call: NA; v_call: TRBV4-1; cdr3_aa: CASSQEVRANTGELFF; cdr3_nt: TGCGCCAGCAGCCAAGAGGTCAGGGCGAACACCGGGGAGCTGTTTTTT
j_call: TRBJ1-5; cdr3_length: 14; clone_size: few; d_call: NA; v_call: TRBV19; cdr3_aa: CASSIDAINQPQHF; cdr3_nt: TGTGCCAGTAGTATAGATGCGATCAATCAGCCCCAGCATTTT
j_call: TRBJ2-7; cdr3_length: 14; clone_size: NA; d_call: NA; v_call: TRBV4-3; cdr3_aa: CASSQTTGFYEQYF; cdr3_nt: TGCGCCAGCAGCCAAACTACAGGGTTCTACGAGCAGTACTTC
j_call: TRBJ2-2; cdr3_length: 17; clone_size: NA; d_call: TRBD2; v_call: TRBV27; cdr3_aa: CASRHKAGGIDTGELFF; cdr3_nt: TGTGCCAGCAGACATAAAGCGGGAGGAATTGATACCGGGGAGCTGTTTTTT
j_call: TRBJ2-3; cdr3_length: 15; clone_size: NA; d_call: NA; v_call: TRBV15; cdr3_aa: CATIHRAGSTDTQYF; cdr3_nt: TGTGCCACCATACACAGGGCTGGTAGCACAGATACGCAGTATTTT
j_call: TRBJ2-1; cdr3_length: 17; clone_size: NA; d_call: TRBD2; v_call: TRBV5-1; cdr3_aa: CASSSGLAGRSYNEQFF; cdr3_nt: TGCGCCAGCAGCTCGGGACTAGCGGGACGGTCCTACAATGAGCAGTTCTTC
j_call: TRBJ1-1; cdr3_length: 11; clone_size: few; d_call: NA; v_call: TRBV30; cdr3_aa: CAWRRAPVAFF; cdr3_nt: TGTGCCTGGAGGAGGGCGCCAGTAGCTTTCTTT
j_call: TRBJ1-4; cdr3_length: 16; clone_size: NA; d_call: NA; v_call: TRBV7-9; cdr3_aa: CASSRDATGGREKLFF; cdr3_nt: TGTGCCAGCAGCCGGGACGCGACAGGTGGAAGGGAAAAACTGTTTTTT
j_call: TRBJ2-7; cdr3_length: 13; clone_size: once; d_call: TRBD2; v_call: TRBV5-4; cdr3_aa: CASSLAGSYEQYF; cdr3_nt: TGTGCCAGCAGCCTAGCGGGGTCCTACGAGCAGTACTTC
j_call: TRBJ2-3; cdr3_length: 12; clone_size: NA; d_call: NA; v_call: TRBV27; cdr3_aa: CASSVWGQTQYF; cdr3_nt: TGTGCCAGCAGTGTCTGGGGCCAGACGCAGTATTTT
j_call: TRBJ1-3; cdr3_length: 13; clone_size: once; d_call: TRBD1; v_call: TRBV7-2; cdr3_aa: CASKGGPLNTIYF; cdr3_nt: TGTGCCAGCAAAGGGGGCCCCCTAAACACCATATATTTT
j_call: TRBJ1-2; cdr3_length: 14; clone_size: NA; d_call: NA; v_call: TRBV19; cdr3_aa: CASSIGVTNYGYTF; cdr3_nt: TGTGCCAGTAGTATTGGAGTTACTAACTATGGCTACACCTTC
j_call: TRBJ1-2; cdr3_length: 14; clone_size: NA; d_call: NA; v_call: TRBV11-2; cdr3_aa: CASSLGQTNYGYTF; cdr3_nt: TGTGCCAGCAGCTTAGGGCAGACTAACTATGGCTACACCTTC
j_call: TRBJ2-6; cdr3_length: 14; clone_size: NA; d_call: NA; v_call: TRBV7-2; cdr3_aa: CASSSVTGANVLTF; cdr3_nt: TGTGCCAGCAGCTCAGTAACTGGGGCCAACGTCCTGACTTTC
j_call: TRBJ1-1; cdr3_length: 17; clone_size: NA; d_call: TRBD1; v_call: TRBV27; cdr3_aa: CASSLRGTGGKNTEAFF; cdr3_nt: TGTGCCAGCAGTTTAAGGGGGACAGGGGGAAAGAACACTGAAGCTTTCTTT
j_call: TRBJ2-7; cdr3_length: 14; clone_size: NA; d_call: NA; v_call: TRBV2; cdr3_aa: CASSRQGTPRWQYF; cdr3_nt: TGTGCCAGCAGTCGTCAGGGGACCCCTAGATGGCAGTACTTC
j_call: TRBJ2-2; cdr3_length: 16; clone_size: NA; d_call: NA; v_call: TRBV7-9; cdr3_aa: CASSLIGGIDTGELFF; cdr3_nt: TGTGCCAGCAGCTTAATTGGAGGGATAGACACCGGGGAGCTGTTTTTT
j_call: TRBJ2-1; cdr3_length: 14; clone_size: NA; d_call: TRBD1; v_call: TRBV19; cdr3_aa: CASSITGGKNEQFF; cdr3_nt: TGTGCCAGTAGTATTACAGGGGGTAAAAATGAGCAGTTCTTC
j_call: TRBJ2-1; cdr3_length: 13; clone_size: NA; d_call: TRBD2; v_call: TRBV5-1; cdr3_aa: CASSPGGFNRQFF; cdr3_nt: TGCGCCAGCAGCCCCGGGGGGTTTAATCGGCAGTTCTTC
j_call: TRBJ2-1; cdr3_length: 13; clone_size: NA; d_call: TRBD2; v_call: TRBV5-1; cdr3_aa: CASSLTGGNEQFF; cdr3_nt: TGCGCCAGCAGCTTGACGGGAGGGAATGAGCAGTTCTTC
j_call: TRBJ1-1; cdr3_length: 14; clone_size: NA; d_call: NA; v_call: TRBV6-1; cdr3_aa: CASSLQEMRTEAFF; cdr3_nt: TGTGCCAGCAGCTTACAGGAGATGAGAACTGAAGCTTTCTTT
j_call: TRBJ1-2; cdr3_length: 17; clone_size: NA; d_call: NA; v_call: TRBV18; cdr3_aa: CASSPETGRSGLYGYTF; cdr3_nt: TGTGCCAGCTCACCAGAAACAGGGAGATCGGGACTATATGGCTACACCTTC
j_call: TRBJ2-7; cdr3_length: 15; clone_size: NA; d_call: NA; v_call: TRBV2; cdr3_aa: CASGNLRLYFYEQYF; cdr3_nt: TGTGCCAGCGGAAATCTGCGACTATACTTCTACGAGCAGTACTTC
j_call: TRBJ2-7; cdr3_length: 18; clone_size: NA; d_call: NA; v_call: TRBV6-1; cdr3_aa: CASSESMQGYVRAYEQYF; cdr3_nt: TGTGCCAGCAGTGAGAGTATGCAGGGGTATGTGCGGGCCTACGAGCAGTACTTC
j_call: TRBJ1-2; cdr3_length: 13; clone_size: NA; d_call: NA; v_call: TRBV19; cdr3_aa: CASSATGVYGYTF; cdr3_nt: TGTGCCAGTAGTGCGACGGGGGTCTATGGCTACACCTTC
j_call: TRBJ2-5; cdr3_length: 15; clone_size: NA; d_call: TRBD2; v_call: TRBV12-5; cdr3_aa: CASGNGLAIWETQYF; cdr3_nt: TGTGCTAGTGGCAATGGACTAGCGATATGGGAGACCCAGTACTTC
j_call: TRBJ2-7; cdr3_length: 15; clone_size: few; d_call: TRBD2; v_call: TRBV11-2; cdr3_aa: CASSLELAGLNEQYF; cdr3_nt: TGTGCCAGCAGCTTAGAACTAGCGGGACTCAACGAGCAGTACTTC
j_call: TRBJ2-7; cdr3_length: 14; clone_size: NA; d_call: NA; v_call: TRBV5-1; cdr3_aa: CASSLARGRYEQYF; cdr3_nt: TGCGCCAGCAGCTTGGCCAGGGGAAGGTACGAGCAGTACTTC
j_call: TRBJ1-1; cdr3_length: 15; clone_size: NA; d_call: NA; v_call: TRBV6-6; cdr3_aa: CASSPSRGWNTEAFF; cdr3_nt: TGTGCCAGCAGTCCATCCAGGGGCTGGAACACTGAAGCTTTCTTT
j_call: TRBJ2-7; cdr3_length: 15; clone_size: NA; d_call: TRBD2; v_call: TRBV7-8; cdr3_aa: CASSILAGVRHEQYF; cdr3_nt: TGTGCCAGCAGCATACTAGCGGGAGTACGTCACGAGCAGTACTTC
j_call: TRBJ2-7; cdr3_length: 14; clone_size: NA; d_call: TRBD1; v_call: TRBV13; cdr3_aa: CASSYWDRSSEQYF; cdr3_nt: TGTGCCAGCAGCTATTGGGACAGGTCGTCCGAGCAGTACTTC
j_call: TRBJ2-3; cdr3_length: 16; clone_size: NA; d_call: TRBD2; v_call: TRBV5-4; cdr3_aa: CASSSPSGRRIDTQYF; cdr3_nt: TGTGCCAGCAGCTCTCCTAGCGGGAGGCGGATAGATACGCAGTATTTT
j_call: TRBJ2-5; cdr3_length: 13; clone_size: NA; d_call: TRBD2; v_call: TRBV2; cdr3_aa: CASLAGVLETQYF; cdr3_nt: TGTGCCAGCCTAGCGGGAGTCTTAGAGACCCAGTACTTC
j_call: TRBJ2-1; cdr3_length: 13; clone_size: NA; d_call: NA; v_call: TRBV6-4; cdr3_aa: CASSPRDTGEQFF; cdr3_nt: TGTGCCAGCAGCCCCAGGGACACTGGGGAGCAGTTCTTC
j_call: TRBJ2-7; cdr3_length: 16; clone_size: NA; d_call: TRBD1; v_call: TRBV27; cdr3_aa: CASSYSGTGGFYEQYF; cdr3_nt: TGTGCCAGCAGTTACTCCGGGACAGGGGGCTTCTACGAGCAGTACTTC
j_call: TRBJ2-1; cdr3_length: 13; clone_size: NA; d_call: NA; v_call: TRBV7-8; cdr3_aa: CASTTVRGREQFF; cdr3_nt: TGTGCCAGCACAACGGTCAGGGGCCGGGAGCAGTTCTTC
j_call: TRBJ2-3; cdr3_length: 16; clone_size: NA; d_call: NA; v_call: TRBV7-3; cdr3_aa: CASSLIAEAYTDTQYF; cdr3_nt: TGTGCCAGCAGCTTAATAGCGGAGGCATACACAGATACGCAGTATTTT
j_call: TRBJ1-2; cdr3_length: 13; clone_size: NA; d_call: TRBD1; v_call: TRBV7-6; cdr3_aa: CASSPGGADGYTF; cdr3_nt: TGTGCCAGCAGCCCAGGGGGCGCGGATGGCTACACCTTC